This TCR beta chain was identified during a study of CD8+ T cells in alopecia areata. Whole-study context: Administration of oral tofacitinib to treated patients was at 5 to 10 mg twice daily. It was 6 to 18 months of tofacitinib, and then there were 6 months off drug. Overall study results and limits: Although TCR sharing was seen in mice, sharing across patients was less clear, possibly for HLA-related reasons.

Sequencing relied on a cDNA template that was reverse transcribed from extracted RNA. Sequenced by immunoSEQ multiplex PCR; TCRdb stores in-frame clones only, minus some. Of roughly 250,000 clones listed, roughly two thirds were seen once; the top ten hold around 1.2%. As concerns this clone: Antigen: not known.

Alopecia areata patients had lesional scalp punch biopsies and peripheral blood taken from them. Germline V gene data show CDR1 as GTSNPN and CDR2 as SVGIG (reference sequence). The V end lost 3 bases, the J end lost 1 base, and 14 bases lay between the germline ends. This CDR3 has 15 residues. Sequenced here: CD4+ T cells sorted from blood, sampled at week 0. The chain couples TRBV30 to TRBJ2-3; D possibly uses TRBD1 or TRBD2 (5 bases each). The TCR comes from a human donor with alopecia areata. The CDR3 DNA reads as TGTGCCTGGAGCCTTCCGGGACCACGCACAGATACGCAGTATTTT. Its protein product is CAWSLPGPRTDTQYF.